What follows are 15 T cell receptor beta chains derived from one specimen sequenced in a study of T cell clones after liver transplantation. The table came from immunoSEQ multiplex PCR; TCRdb's copy has only in-frame clones and leaves some out. In the table there are 9,200 or so clones, approximately 78% of which are singletons. Sequenced material: CD8+ T cells from blood, taken at the 22-month timepoint. The source is a human patient who received a liver transplant. The T cells may partly be graft donor cells.

The chain uses TRBV5-1 and TRBJ2-7; unclear D gene. Germline loops: CDR1 SGHRS, CDR2 YFSETQ. Trimming left V 3 bases short and J 5 bases short, with 12 bases between. This CDR3 contains 13 residues. The CDR3 region has the DNA TGCGCCAGCAGCTACACTGGCCAGGACGAGCAGTACTTC. Residues: CASSYTGQDEQYF.

The CDR3 sequence is CASSRTARGANVLTF. The CDR3 nucleotides read TGTGCCAGCAGCCGGACGGCCCGGGGGGCCAACGTCCTGACTTTC. The J gene is TRBJ2-6, the V gene TRBV6-5; D not certain. Per germline, CDR1 MNHEY and CDR2 SVGAGI. Trimming took off 6 bases at V and 4 bases at J, with 13 bases between the two ends. The CDR3 runs to 15 residues.

The rearrangement uses TRBV21-1 and TRBJ1-6; the table assigns TRBD1, which was not confirmed against the DNA. TRBV21-1 is described as a pseudogene. This CDR3 comprises 16 residues. In DNA form, the CDR3 reads TGTGCCAGCAGCAAAGGAGTGCAGGGGCCCAATTCACCCCTCCACTTT. Its protein product is CASSKGVQGPNSPLHF.

The gene calls are TRBV7-9 and TRBJ2-7; D gene ambiguous. CDR3 length: 15 residues. With 5 bases removed from V and 1 base from J, the gap between germline ends came to 15 bases. Germline V gene data show CDR1 as SEHNR and CDR2 as FQNEAQ (reference sequence). DNA for the CDR3: TGTGCCAGCAGCGCGGACGTTCGTAAATCCTACGAGCAGTACTTC. This encodes CASSADVRKSYEQYF.

The chain carries TRBV7-9 and TRBJ1-1; possible D gene TRBD1, 6 bases. This CDR3 comprises 16 residues. V gave up 0 bases and J gave up 7 bases, with 18 bases separating them. Per the germline V gene, CDR1 is SEHNR and CDR2 is FQNEAQ (reference sequence). The CDR3 DNA follows: TGTGCCAGCAGCTTAGCGCTGGGGGGCGCGGGGAGTGAAGCTTTCTTT. Residues: CASSLALGGAGSEAFF.

The rearrangement joins TRBV7-9 to TRBJ2-7; no clear D. CDR1 and CDR2 from the germline V gene are SEHNR and FQNEAQ (reference sequence). This CDR3 has 14 amino acids. Between the trimmed V and J ends, which lost 5 bases and 4 bases, there was a span of 15 bases. CDR3 region: CASSQPGFGYEQYF. CDR3 coding DNA: TGTGCCAGCAGCCAGCCCGGGTTCGGTTACGAGCAGTACTTC.

The chain carries TRBV25-1 and TRBJ1-6, with a weak D call TRBD1 (5 bases). The germline V gene has CDR1 MGHDK and CDR2 SYGVNS. The CDR3 loop spans 11 amino acids. V dropped 8 bases and J dropped 11 bases, with 10 bases sitting between them. Here the CDR3 reads CASSVGAPLHF. CDR3 nucleotides: TGTGCCAGCTCAGTAGGGGCACCCCTCCACTTT.

The chain couples TRBV9 to TRBJ2-7; 7 positions agree with TRBD1. Losses at the gene ends were 0 bases for V and 2 bases for J; bases not matched to a gene: 2. Germline loops: CDR1 SGDLS, CDR2 YYNGEE. The CDR3 runs 14 residues. Written as DNA, the CDR3 is TGTGCCAGCAGCGTAGGAGGGACAGCCTACGAGCAGTACTTC. Translated, it gives CASSVGGTAYEQYF.

The chain uses TRBV4-3 and TRBJ1-1, with a weak D call TRBD1 (5 bases). Germline-derived CDR1 and CDR2 are LGHNA and YSLEER. V shed 1 base and J shed 8 bases, with 11 bases lying between them. The CDR3 runs to 13 residues. CDR3 DNA: TGCGCCAGCAGCCAAGCCGGGGCCCAGGAAGCTTTCTTT. Protein sequence: CASSQAGAQEAFF.

The chain couples TRBV21-1 to TRBJ1-3; the DNA was not compared with TRBD1, the D call given in the table. TRBV21-1 is given as a pseudogene. This CDR3 is 12 amino acids long. The CDR3 bases are TGTGCCATCCAGGGGACAGGAAACACCATATATTTT. Residues: CAIQGTGNTIYF.

V and J are TRBV28 and TRBJ1-5; 8 bases are a match to TRBD1. The junction had 14 bases not matched to a gene; V was cut back by 6 bases and J by 7 bases. This CDR3 has 16 amino acids. Per germline, CDR1 MDHEN and CDR2 SYDVKM. CDR3 nucleotides: TGTGCCAGCAGCCGTCGGACAGGGTTGCGTCGCCAGCCCCAGCATTTT. It codes for CASSRRTGLRRQPQHF.

V usage is TRBV6-1 and J usage is TRBJ2-1; no reliable D call. This CDR3 is 13 amino acids long. Germline V gene sequence: CDR1 MNHNS, CDR2 SASEGT. Trimming took off 6 bases at V and 7 bases at J, with 13 bases between the two ends. The CDR3 reads CASRNDGTNEQFF. CDR3 nucleotides: TGTGCCAGCAGGAACGACGGTACTAATGAGCAGTTCTTC.

This chain links TRBV10-3 with TRBJ2-5; 7 nucleotides line up with TRBD1. CDR1 and CDR2 from the germline V gene are ENHRY and SYGVKD. V gave up 3 bases and J gave up 5 bases; unmatched junction bases: 9. The CDR3 loop spans 15 amino acids. CDR3 coding DNA: TGTGCCATCAGTGACAGGGAACAGGGGTTGGAGACCCAGTACTTC. Translated: CAISDREQGLETQYF.

V and J are TRBV7-2 and TRBJ2-2, with 10 bases aligning to TRBD1. The J segment lost 0 bases and the V segment lost 3 bases, leaving 4 bases of the junction unmatched. The V gene's germline CDR1 is SGHTA and CDR2 FQGNSA. This CDR3 region has 17 residues. For the CDR3, the DNA is TGTGCCAGCAGCTTCCCCGGACAGGGGGCGAACACCGGGGAGCTGTTTTTT. Protein sequence: CASSFPGQGANTGELFF.

This clone was recorded a few times. The chain couples TRBV6-1 to TRBJ2-2; 7 bases fit TRBD2. With 3 bases clipped from V and 1 base from J, the junction kept 2 bases outside the gene matches. The CDR3 is 15 amino acids. The germline CDR1 and CDR2 sequences are MNHNS and SASEGT. The CDR3 nucleotides are TGTGCCAGCAGTGAGTTAGCGGGGAACACCGGGGAGCTGTTTTTT. It yields the protein CASSELAGNTGELFF.